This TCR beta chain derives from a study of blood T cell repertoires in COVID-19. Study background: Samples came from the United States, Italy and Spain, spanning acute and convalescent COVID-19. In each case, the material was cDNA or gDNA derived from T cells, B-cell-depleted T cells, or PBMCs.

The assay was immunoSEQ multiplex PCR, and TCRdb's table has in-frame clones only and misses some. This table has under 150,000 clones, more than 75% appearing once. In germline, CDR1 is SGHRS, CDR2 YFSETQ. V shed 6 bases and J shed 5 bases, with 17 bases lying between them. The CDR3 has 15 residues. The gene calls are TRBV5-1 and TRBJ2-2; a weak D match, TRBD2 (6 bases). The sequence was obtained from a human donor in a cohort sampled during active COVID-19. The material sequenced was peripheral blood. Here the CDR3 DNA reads TGCGCCAGCACCGGGACGGGGGTTTATACCGGGGAGCTGTTTTTT. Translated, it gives CASTGTGVYTGELFF.